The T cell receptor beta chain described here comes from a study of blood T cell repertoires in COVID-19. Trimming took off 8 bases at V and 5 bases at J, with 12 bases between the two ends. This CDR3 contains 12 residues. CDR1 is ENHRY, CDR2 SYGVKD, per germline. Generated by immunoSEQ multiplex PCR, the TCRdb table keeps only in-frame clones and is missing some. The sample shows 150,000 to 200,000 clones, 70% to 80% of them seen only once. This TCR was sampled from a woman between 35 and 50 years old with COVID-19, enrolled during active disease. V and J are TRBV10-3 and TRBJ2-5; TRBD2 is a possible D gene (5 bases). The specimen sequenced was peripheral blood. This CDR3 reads CAIRGVAETQYF. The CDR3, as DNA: TGTGCCATCCGGGGAGTAGCGGAGACCCAGTACTTC.